A selection of T cell receptor beta chains follows, all from one sample in a study of cytomegalovirus exposure and HLA in healthy donors. Libraries were prepared by immunoSEQ multiplex PCR; TCRdb keeps only in-frame clonotypes and omits some of them. The top ten hold approximately 3.3% of the sample, which has approximately 76,000 clones, approximately 93% seen once. Source material: PBMCs. These receptors originate from a woman aged 18 to 35 in good health and CMV-seropositive. The CDR3 runs from the conserved cysteine through the conserved F or W. The order of the fields is D gene, J gene, V gene, clone size, CDR3 DNA, CDR3 protein. The D gene is left open where the match is weak. Expanded clones are given a class, and other clones once, few, many or no size at all.

d_gene: TRBD2; j_gene: TRBJ2-1; v_gene: TRBV7-9; abundance: .; CDR3nt: TGTGCCAGCAGTTTAACCCTAGCGGGAGGTGAGCAGTTCTTC; CDR3aa: CASSLTLAGGEQFF
d_gene: .; j_gene: TRBJ1-1; v_gene: TRBV11-1; abundance: .; CDR3nt: TGTGCCAGCAGATTGGACAGTTCGAACACTGAAGCTTTCTTT; CDR3aa: CASRLDSSNTEAFF
d_gene: TRBD1; j_gene: TRBJ1-1; v_gene: TRBV28; abundance: .; CDR3nt: TGTGCCAGCAGTGAAGCTGGGGACAGGGTTTGGGCTTTCTTT; CDR3aa: CASSEAGDRVWAFF
d_gene: TRBD1; j_gene: TRBJ2-7; v_gene: TRBV5-1; abundance: .; CDR3nt: TGCGCCAGCAGCTCTTGGCGACAGGGTACCTACGAGCAGTACTTC; CDR3aa: CASSSWRQGTYEQYF
d_gene: .; j_gene: TRBJ2-1; v_gene: TRBV6-5; abundance: .; CDR3nt: TGTGCCAGCAGTTATTGGGCAGGGGCATACAATGAGCAGTTCTTC; CDR3aa: CASSYWAGAYNEQFF
d_gene: TRBD2; j_gene: TRBJ2-5; v_gene: TRBV6-5; abundance: .; CDR3nt: TGTGCCAGCAGTCAACCTAGCGGGAGTTCGGAGACCCAGTACTTC; CDR3aa: CASSQPSGSSETQYF
d_gene: TRBD1; j_gene: TRBJ2-1; v_gene: TRBV9; abundance: .; CDR3nt: TGTGCCAGCAGCCTGGGACAGGGGAGATACAATGAGCAGTTCTTC; CDR3aa: CASSLGQGRYNEQFF
d_gene: TRBD2; j_gene: TRBJ2-7; v_gene: TRBV4-3; abundance: .; CDR3nt: TGCGCCAGCAGCCAAGAATTAGGACTAGCGGCCTCCTACGAGCAGTACTTC; CDR3aa: CASSQELGLAASYEQYF
d_gene: .; j_gene: TRBJ2-7; v_gene: TRBV14; abundance: .; CDR3nt: TGTGCCAGCGCAGGAGGATACGAGCAGTACTTC; CDR3aa: CASAGGYEQYF
d_gene: TRBD1; j_gene: TRBJ1-5; v_gene: TRBV10-3; abundance: .; CDR3nt: TGTGCCAGCGACACAGGGGATAGCAATCAGCCCCAGCATTTT; CDR3aa: CASDTGDSNQPQHF
d_gene: TRBD1; j_gene: TRBJ1-2; v_gene: TRBV28; abundance: .; CDR3nt: TGTGCCAGCAGTTTATCCGGGACAGGGGAAGAGTATGGCTACACCTTC; CDR3aa: CASSLSGTGEEYGYTF
d_gene: TRBD2; j_gene: TRBJ2-5; v_gene: TRBV4-1; abundance: .; CDR3nt: TGCGCCAGCAGCATTAGGACTAGCGGGATAGCAACGGGAGAGACCCAGTACTTC; CDR3aa: CASSIRTSGIATGETQYF
d_gene: .; j_gene: TRBJ1-2; v_gene: TRBV19; abundance: .; CDR3nt: TGTGCCACCCTGGGCGGGGGCCAGAATGGCTACACCTTC; CDR3aa: CATLGGGQNGYTF
d_gene: TRBD2; j_gene: TRBJ2-2; v_gene: TRBV6-1; abundance: .; CDR3nt: TGTGCCAGCAGCCCCGGACGGACTAGCGGGGAGCTGTTTTTT; CDR3aa: CASSPGRTSGELFF
d_gene: TRBD2; j_gene: TRBJ2-2; v_gene: TRBV5-1; abundance: .; CDR3nt: TGCGCCAGCAGCTTGACTAGCGGCACCGGGGAGCTGTTTTTT; CDR3aa: CASSLTSGTGELFF
d_gene: .; j_gene: TRBJ1-1; v_gene: TRBV10-1; abundance: .; CDR3nt: TGCGCCAGCAGTGAGTCTCCGACAACTGAAGCTTTCTTT; CDR3aa: CASSESPTTEAFF
d_gene: TRBD2; j_gene: TRBJ2-7; v_gene: TRBV7-2; abundance: once; CDR3nt: TGTGCCAGCAGCTTATCAGGGGCGGGAGGGTACGAGCAGTACTTC; CDR3aa: CASSLSGAGGYEQYF
d_gene: .; j_gene: TRBJ1-4; v_gene: TRBV6-5; abundance: .; CDR3nt: TGTGCCAGCAGTCAGGGGAGTCGGGGTGAAAAACTGTTTTTT; CDR3aa: CASSQGSRGEKLFF
d_gene: .; j_gene: TRBJ2-1; v_gene: TRBV19; abundance: .; CDR3nt: TGTGCCAGTAGTTCTGGGCCTTCGCCCTACAATGAGCAGTTCTTC; CDR3aa: CASSSGPSPYNEQFF
d_gene: .; j_gene: TRBJ1-6; v_gene: TRBV10-3; abundance: .; CDR3nt: TGTGCCATCAGTGAGTCGGGAGGGCCAGGGAATTCACCCCTCCACTTT; CDR3aa: CAISESGGPGNSPLHF